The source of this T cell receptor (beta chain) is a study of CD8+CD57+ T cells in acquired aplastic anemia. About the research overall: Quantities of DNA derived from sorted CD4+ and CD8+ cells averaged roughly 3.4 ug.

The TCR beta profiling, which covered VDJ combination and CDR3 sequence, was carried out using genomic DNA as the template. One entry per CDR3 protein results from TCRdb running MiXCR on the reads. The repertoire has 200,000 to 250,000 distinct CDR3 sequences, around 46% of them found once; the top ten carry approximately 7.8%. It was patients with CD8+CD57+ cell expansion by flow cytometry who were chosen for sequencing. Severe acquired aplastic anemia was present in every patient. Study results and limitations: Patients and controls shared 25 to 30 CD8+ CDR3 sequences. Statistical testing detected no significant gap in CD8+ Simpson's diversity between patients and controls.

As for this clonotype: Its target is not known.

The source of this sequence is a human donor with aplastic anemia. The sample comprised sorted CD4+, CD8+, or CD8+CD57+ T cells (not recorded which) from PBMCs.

CDR3 in DNA: TGTGCCAGCAGCTCCTCGGGGGGCAGAGAGACCCAGTACTTC. Its protein is CASSSSGGRETQYF. This chain connects TRBV7-2 to TRBJ2-5; D possibly corresponds to TRBD2 (7 bases). V lost 4 bases, J lost 4 bases, and 13 bases lay in between. This CDR3 contains 14 residues. Germline CDR1 is SGHTA and CDR2 is FQGNSA.